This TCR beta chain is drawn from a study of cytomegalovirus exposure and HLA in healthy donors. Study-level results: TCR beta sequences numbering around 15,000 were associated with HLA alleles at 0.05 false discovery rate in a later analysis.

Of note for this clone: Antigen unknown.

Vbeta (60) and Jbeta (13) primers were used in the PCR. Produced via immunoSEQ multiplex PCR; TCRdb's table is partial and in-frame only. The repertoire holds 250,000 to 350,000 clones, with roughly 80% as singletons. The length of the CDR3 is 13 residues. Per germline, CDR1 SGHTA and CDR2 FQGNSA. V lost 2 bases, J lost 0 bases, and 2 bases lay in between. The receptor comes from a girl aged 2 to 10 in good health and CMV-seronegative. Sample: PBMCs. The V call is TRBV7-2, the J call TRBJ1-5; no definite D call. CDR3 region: CASSLLSNQPQHF. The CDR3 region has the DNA TGTGCCAGCAGCTTACTTAGCAATCAGCCCCAGCATTTT.